This T cell receptor (beta chain) came from a study of blood T cell repertoires in COVID-19. V gave up 8 bases and J gave up 3 bases; unmatched junction bases: 5. Germline V gene sequence: CDR1 SQVTM, CDR2 ANQGSEA. CDR3 length: 14 residues. Measured with immunoSEQ multiplex PCR; TCRdb has only the in-frame clones, and not every one. Of roughly 20,000 clones in the sample, just under 90% are singletons; the top ten hold 8.5% to 14%. The clonotype comes from a human donor in a cohort sampled during active COVID-19. V and J are TRBV29-1 and TRBJ2-3; TRBD2 matches 13 bases. The sample comprised peripheral blood. The CDR3 is CSLAGLAGTDTQYF. In nucleotides, the CDR3 is TGCAGCCTTGCGGGACTAGCGGGGACAGATACGCAGTATTTT.